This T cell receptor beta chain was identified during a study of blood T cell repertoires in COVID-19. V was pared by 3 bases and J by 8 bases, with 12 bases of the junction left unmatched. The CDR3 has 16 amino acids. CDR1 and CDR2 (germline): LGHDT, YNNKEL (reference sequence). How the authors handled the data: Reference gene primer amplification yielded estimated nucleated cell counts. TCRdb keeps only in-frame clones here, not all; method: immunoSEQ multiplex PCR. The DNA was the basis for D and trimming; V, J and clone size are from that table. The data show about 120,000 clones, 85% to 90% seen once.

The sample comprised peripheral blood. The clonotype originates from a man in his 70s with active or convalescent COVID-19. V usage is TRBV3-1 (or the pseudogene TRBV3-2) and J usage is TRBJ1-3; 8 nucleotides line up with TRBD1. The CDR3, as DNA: TGTGCCAGCAGCCATTATGAGGACAGGGCGGGGGACACCATATATTTT. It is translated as CASSHYEDRAGDTIYF.